Listed here are 21 T cell receptor beta chains from one sample, sequenced in a study of T cells in Graves' hyperthyroidism and ophthalmopathy. Amplification yielded TCR beta CDR3 regions, with RNA transcripts as the source. RT-PCR in the first round (using the HTBI primer set) targeted the TCR CDR3. TCRdb itself ran the multiplex PCR reads through MiXCR, one entry per CDR3 protein. The data show 300,000 to 400,000 distinct CDR3 sequences, 15% to 20% seen once. Input material: blood. These receptor sequences come from a woman aged 50 to 60 with Graves' hyperthyroidism.

A word on this clonotype: Relative to the germline gene, one junction end is altered; a read error may explain this. This chain joins TRBV6-1 and TRBJ2-3; D unresolved. Germline V gives CDR1 MNHNS, CDR2 SASEGT. The CDR3 extends over 15 amino acids. Written as DNA, the CDR3 is TGTGCCAGCGGTGAACCTGGGCTTGGGACAGATACGCAGTATTTT. Protein sequence: CASGEPGLGTDTQYF.

The chain recombines TRBV6-2 or TRBV6-3 with TRBJ2-7, with D possibly being TRBD1 (6 bases). Trimming took off 6 bases at V and 2 bases at J, with 11 bases between the two ends. The germline V gene has CDR1 MNHEY and CDR2 SVGEGT. The CDR3 spans 13 residues. CDR3 DNA sequence: TGTGCCAGCAGGGACAGCCTTACCTACGAGCAGTACTTC. As protein: CASRDSLTYEQYF.

This clonotype was counted a single time. The chain links TRBV28 to TRBJ1-5; D call uncertain. The CDR3 length is 13 residues. Between the trimmed V and J ends, which lost 2 bases and 5 bases, there was a span of 7 bases. Germline V gene lookup returns CDR1 MDHEN and CDR2 SYDVKM. The DNA of the CDR3 is TGTGCCAGCAGTTTAGTTAGATATCAGCCCCAGCATTTT. Amino acids: CASSLVRYQPQHF.

This sequence joins TRBV2 and TRBJ2-1; 10 nucleotides match TRBD2. CDR3 length: 15 amino acids. The V segment lost 6 bases and the J segment 7 bases; nucleotides outside the gene matches: 9. Germline V CDR1 and CDR2: SNHLY, FYNNEI. The CDR3 region is CASRKSGGAANEQFF. As DNA, the CDR3 is TGTGCCAGCAGGAAGAGCGGGGGGGCCGCAAATGAGCAGTTCTTC.

A single count supports this clonotype. One junction end disagrees with the germline gene, perhaps due to a read error. The chain employs TRBV7-8 and TRBJ1-1; possibly TRBD1 for D (5 bases). This CDR3 has 12 amino acids. Looked up from germline, CDR1 is SGHVS and CDR2 is FQNEAQ. The chain's CDR3 is CASSLVLQEASF. As DNA, the CDR3 is TGTGCCAGCAGCTTAGTTTTACAGGAAGCTTCCTTT. The full variable domain, completed using reference TRBV7-8 and TRBJ1-1, is GAGVSQSPRYKVAKRGQDVALRCDPISGHVSLFWYQQALGQGPEFLTYFQNEAQLDKSGLPSDRFFAERPEGSVSTLKIQRTQQEDSAVYLCASSLVLQEASFGQGTRLTVV.

This clonotype was found a few times. This chain connects TRBV3-1 to TRBJ2-3; D unresolved. CDR3 length: 15 residues. Trimming removed 1 base from V and 4 bases from J, with 12 bases in between. The germline CDR1 and CDR2 sequences are LGHDT and YNNKEL (reference sequence). CDR3 coding DNA: TGTGCCAGCAGCCAAGGTACATCGATGGCAGATACGCAGTATTTT. Protein sequence: CASSQGTSMADTQYF.

In this sample, this clonotype turned up many times. The gene calls are TRBV3-1 and TRBJ2-1; TRBD2 is a possible D gene (6 bases). The germline V and J ends were trimmed by 1 base and 12 bases, with 13 bases remaining between them. This CDR3 region has 13 residues. CDR1 is LGHDT, CDR2 YNNKEL, per germline (reference sequence). This CDR3 reads CASSQGLGWRQFF. CDR3 bases: TGTGCCAGCAGCCAAGGACTAGGGTGGCGGCAGTTCTTC.

The chain has TRBV5-1 and TRBJ1-1, with D unclear. The CDR3 spans 13 residues. V lost 2 bases and J 1 base, leaving 6 bases between the germline ends. The germline V gene encodes CDR1 SGHRS and CDR2 YFSETQ. The CDR3 spells CASSFQQNTEAFF. In nucleotides, the CDR3 is TGCGCCAGCAGCTTTCAACAGAACACTGAAGCTTTCTTT.

The table lists this clonotype with a few counts. The V call is TRBV18, the J call TRBJ1-2; weak D call: TRBD1 (5 bases). CDR1 is KGHSH and CDR2 is LQKENI in the germline V gene. The CDR3 sequence is 13 residues long. The germline V and J ends were trimmed by 3 bases and 6 bases, with 11 bases remaining between them. CDR3 amino acids: CASSPTGPNGYTF. The CDR3 DNA sequence: TGTGCCAGCTCACCTACAGGTCCGAATGGCTACACCTTC.

This clonotype was picked up many times. V and J are TRBV5-6 and TRBJ2-7; TRBD1 agrees at 7 bases. This CDR3 contains 14 residues. The V segment lost 3 bases and the J segment 2 bases; nucleotides outside the gene matches: 5. Germline loops: CDR1 SGHDT, CDR2 YYEEEE. The CDR3 nucleotides are TGTGCCAGCAGCTACGGGACAGCTGCCTACGAGCAGTACTTC. It codes for CASSYGTAAYEQYF.

This clonotype was detected ten times or more. V is TRBV20-1 and J is TRBJ1-2, with D possibly TRBD1 on 6 matching bases. Germline assignment: CDR1 DFQATT and CDR2 SNEGSKA (reference sequence). V shed 1 base and J shed 4 bases, with 13 bases lying between them. The CDR3 totals 14 residues. The CDR3 here is CSARGPDSGYGYTF. The CDR3 DNA reads TGCAGTGCTAGAGGGCCGGACAGTGGCTATGGCTACACCTTC.

This clonotype occurred many times. This chain uses TRBV7-9 with TRBJ2-3, with D possibly being TRBD1 or TRBD2 (6 bases each). The CDR3 is 16 amino acids. Trimming stripped 1 base from V and 4 bases from J, with 15 bases between. Per germline, CDR1 SEHNR and CDR2 FQNEAQ (reference sequence). The CDR3 coding sequence is TGTGCCAGCAGCTTAGGAATCGGGGGCACTCCAGATACGCAGTATTTT. Encoded protein: CASSLGIGGTPDTQYF.

The chain employs TRBV19 and TRBJ2-3; possible D gene TRBD2, 5 bases. V was pared by 4 bases and J by 2 bases, with 10 bases between. Germline CDR1 reads LNHDA; CDR2 reads SQIVND (reference sequence). There are 14 residues in the CDR3. CDR3 sequence reads: CASSTPGITDTQYF. CDR3 nucleotides: TGTGCCAGTAGTACACCGGGGATCACAGATACGCAGTATTTT.

This chain connects TRBV10-3 to TRBJ2-3; D is unclear. V dropped 4 bases and J dropped 2 bases, with 10 bases sitting between them. The germline V gene encodes CDR1 ENHRY and CDR2 SYGVKD. CDR3 length equals 14 residues. As DNA, the CDR3 is TGTGCCATCAGTGGGGCAGTATACACAGATACGCAGTATTTT. Its translation is CAISGAVYTDTQYF.

This clonotype showed up just a few times. This sequence joins TRBV11-2 and TRBJ2-5, with 7 bases identical to TRBD2. Germline V lookup: CDR1 SGHAT, CDR2 FQNNGV. Trimming at V came to 3 bases and at J to 2 bases, leaving 3 bases not matched to a gene. CDR3 length: 14 residues. The CDR3 coding sequence is TGTGCCAGCAGCTTTTTGCGGGGGCAAGAGACCCAGTACTTC. Translating it yields CASSFLRGQETQYF.

The rearrangement joins TRBV7-2 to TRBJ2-2; 9 bases agree with TRBD1. V trimming: 6 bases; J trimming: 4 bases; junction bases outside the gene matches: 9. From germline, CDR1 is SGHTA and CDR2 FQGNSA. The CDR3 runs to 16 residues. DNA for the CDR3: TGTGCCAGCAGATGGGGGGGGACAGGGCTCACCGGGGAGCTGTTTTTT. Translating it yields CASRWGGTGLTGELFF.

Of note for this clonotype: A much larger clone differs from this one at a single base, so this may be a read error. DNA for the CDR3: TGTGCCAGCTCACAATCTAGCGGGAGAGGAGGGACCCAGTACTTC. It yields the protein CASSQSSGRGGTQYF. The chain carries TRBV18 and TRBJ2-5, with 10 bases fitting TRBD2. V lost 4 bases and J lost 7; bases outside the gene matches: 9. CDR3 length: 15 residues. The germline V gene encodes CDR1 KGHSH and CDR2 LQKENI.

At least ten counts were recorded for this clonotype. The chain links TRBV12-3 or TRBV12-4 to TRBJ2-3; D remains unclear. Trimming removed 3 bases from V and 1 base from J, with 11 bases in between. This CDR3 comprises 15 residues. The CDR3 loop is CASSFLAMGTDTQYF. As DNA, the CDR3 is TGTGCCAGCAGTTTTCTCGCGATGGGCACAGATACGCAGTATTTT.

This clonotype occurred a few times. The rearrangement uses TRBV10-3 and TRBJ1-1, with unresolved D. The CDR3 runs to 13 residues. The germline V gene has CDR1 ENHRY and CDR2 SYGVKD. V lost 6 bases to trimming and J lost 1 base, with 9 bases between them. DNA for the CDR3: TGTGCCATCAGACCAGACGGGAACACTGAAGCTTTCTTT. Its protein product is CAIRPDGNTEAFF.

The chain employs TRBV6-5 and TRBJ1-5; TRBD1 aligns across 7 bases. Looked up from germline, CDR1 is MNHEY and CDR2 is SVGAGI. The V segment lost 0 bases and the J segment 7 bases; nucleotides outside the gene matches: 3. The CDR3 runs to 14 residues. Written as DNA, the CDR3 is TGTGCCAGCAGTTACTCAGGGGGCGGACAGCCCCAGCATTTT. Translating it yields CASSYSGGGQPQHF.

This clonotype was picked up a small number of times. The V and J genes are TRBV7-8 and TRBJ1-3; no definite D call. CDR1 and CDR2 from the germline V gene are SGHVS and FQNEAQ. Trimming removed 1 base at V and 0 bases at J, with 10 bases between. The CDR3 runs to 16 residues. In DNA, the CDR3 is TGTGCCAGCAGCTTAGAGGTCGGGCTCTCTGGAAACACCATATATTTT. Translating it yields CASSLEVGLSGNTIYF.